Listed below are T cell receptor beta chains from one sample, sequenced in a study of PD-1 blockade in classical Hodgkin lymphoma. The data were produced by immunoSEQ multiplex PCR, yet TCRdb's version contains in-frame clones alone and is incomplete. The sample consists of around 6,700 clones, under 85% of them appearing once. The starting material was CD8+ T cells from blood, obtained before the fourth cycle of nivolumab. The receptors were gathered from a human donor with classical Hodgkin lymphoma. The CDR3 runs from the conserved cysteine through the conserved F or W. Fields, in order: D gene, clone size, V gene, J gene, CDR3 DNA, CDR3 protein. D genes are given only for firm matches. Clone size appears in some rows only: once, few, many, or a class for an expanded clone.

D: .; size: .; V: TRBV27; J: TRBJ2-2; DNA: TGTGCCAGCAGTGGGCAGGCCCCCGGGGAGCTGTTTTTT; CDR3: CASSGQAPGELFF
D: TRBD1; size: .; V: TRBV13; J: TRBJ2-2; DNA: TGTGCCAGCAGCTTGGGACAGGGCTTAGCCGGGGAGCTGTTTTTT; CDR3: CASSLGQGLAGELFF
D: .; size: .; V: TRBV9; J: TRBJ2-1; DNA: TGTGCCAGCAGCGTAATACAGGGCCCCTACAATGAGCAGTTCTTC; CDR3: CASSVIQGPYNEQFF
D: TRBD2; size: few; V: TRBV2; J: TRBJ2-3; DNA: TGTGCCAGCAGCGGACTAGCGTCTAGCACAGATACGCAGTATTTT; CDR3: CASSGLASSTDTQYF
D: TRBD1; size: .; V: TRBV18; J: TRBJ2-5; DNA: TGTGCCAGCTTTCCCCAGGGGGCCGGAGAGACCCAGTACTTC; CDR3: CASFPQGAGETQYF
D: TRBD1; size: .; V: TRBV4-1; J: TRBJ2-3; DNA: TGCGCCAGCAGCCAAGTTGGAGGACAGGGGGCTAGCACAGATACGCAGTATTTT; CDR3: CASSQVGGQGASTDTQYF
D: .; size: .; V: TRBV7-9; J: TRBJ2-5; DNA: TGTGCCAGCAGCGGAATGGGACAATACCAAGAGACCCAGTACTTC; CDR3: CASSGMGQYQETQYF
D: .; size: .; V: TRBV11-2; J: TRBJ2-7; DNA: TGTGCCAGCAGCTTTAATCAGGCCTACGAGCAGTACTTC; CDR3: CASSFNQAYEQYF
D: .; size: few; V: TRBV27; J: TRBJ2-5; DNA: TGTGCCAGCAGTATTTCCTCTAGCGTACAAGAGAGCCAGTACTTC; CDR3: CASSISSSVQESQYF
D: .; size: .; V: TRBV4-3; J: TRBJ2-1; DNA: TGCGCCAGCAGCCAAGATGGAAGATTGTACAATGAGCAGTTCTTC; CDR3: CASSQDGRLYNEQFF
D: .; size: once; V: TRBV28; J: TRBJ2-5; DNA: TGTGCCAGCAGCCCCTGGGAGACCCAGTACTTC; CDR3: CASSPWETQYF
D: .; size: .; V: TRBV21-1; J: TRBJ2-7; DNA: TGTGCCAGCAGCAAAGTGGGCCACCCCACCTACGAGCAGTACTTC; CDR3: CASSKVGHPTYEQYF
D: TRBD1; size: .; V: TRBV30; J: TRBJ2-6; DNA: TGTGCCTTGTCCCCGGGACAGGGTTTTTCTGGGGCCAACGTCCTGACTTTC; CDR3: CALSPGQGFSGANVLTF
D: .; size: .; V: TRBV5-1; J: TRBJ2-1; DNA: TGCGCCAGCAGCCCGGACCTCGGCAATGAGCAGTTCTTC; CDR3: CASSPDLGNEQFF
D: .; size: .; V: TRBV7-9; J: TRBJ2-7; DNA: TGTGCCAGCAGCCCTCTTGGGGAAACCTACGAGCAGTACTTC; CDR3: CASSPLGETYEQYF
D: TRBD1; size: .; V: TRBV6-1; J: TRBJ2-5; DNA: TGTGCCAGCAGTGCCGACAGGGGGCGCGTGGAGACCCAGTACTTC; CDR3: CASSADRGRVETQYF
D: .; size: .; V: TRBV27; J: TRBJ2-3; DNA: TGTGCCAGCAGTGGGGGGGACAGGGGTTTGACTAGCGGGCAGTATTTT; CDR3: CASSGGDRGLTSGQYF
D: TRBD2; size: .; V: TRBV6-1; J: TRBJ2-2; DNA: TGTGCCAGCAGTGAGTTGTCGGGAGGGTCCGGGGAGCTGTTTTTT; CDR3: CASSELSGGSGELFF
D: .; size: .; V: TRBV9; J: TRBJ1-1; DNA: TGTGCCAGCAGCGTAGTAGGTGGGGGCACTGAAGCTTTCTTT; CDR3: CASSVVGGGTEAFF
D: .; size: few; V: TRBV27; J: TRBJ1-1; DNA: TGTGCCAGCAGGTTGAACACTGAAGCTTTCTTT; CDR3: CASRLNTEAFF
D: .; size: .; V: TRBV5-6; J: TRBJ2-7; DNA: TGTGCCAGCAGCTCGGCGGTCGGCGGGGTTAGCTCCTACGAGCAGTACTTC; CDR3: CASSSAVGGVSSYEQYF
D: .; size: .; V: TRBV9; J: TRBJ1-2; DNA: TGTGCCAGCAGCACAAATGTCGGGGAGTGGAGCTATGGCTACACCTTC; CDR3: CASSTNVGEWSYGYTF
D: .; size: .; V: TRBV4-2; J: TRBJ2-1; DNA: TGTGCCAGCAGCCAAACCACTAGGACCAATGAGCAGTTCTTC; CDR3: CASSQTTRTNEQFF
D: .; size: few; V: TRBV2; J: TRBJ2-1; DNA: TGTGCCAGCAGTGCACACATAACCGGGACACCAGAGCAGTTCTTC; CDR3: CASSAHITGTPEQFF
D: TRBD2; size: few; V: TRBV28; J: TRBJ2-5; DNA: TGTGCCAGCAGTTTATTAGCGGGGGTAGAGACCCAGTACTTC; CDR3: CASSLLAGVETQYF
D: TRBD1; size: .; V: TRBV5-1; J: TRBJ2-3; DNA: TGCGCCAGCAGCTTGTGGGACAGGTTGAGAGGCACAGATACGCAGTATTTT; CDR3: CASSLWDRLRGTDTQYF
D: TRBD2; size: medium-sized; V: TRBV19; J: TRBJ2-3; DNA: TGTGCCAGTAGTGCGGGGGGCACAGATACGCAGTATTTT; CDR3: CASSAGGTDTQYF
D: TRBD1; size: .; V: TRBV4-3; J: TRBJ1-2; DNA: TGCGCCAGCAGCCAATCCCGGACAGGGGGCGATGGCTACACCTTC; CDR3: CASSQSRTGGDGYTF
D: .; size: .; V: TRBV29-1; J: TRBJ2-7; DNA: TGCAGCGTTTGGGTCCGCGGCGACGAGCAGTACTTC; CDR3: CSVWVRGDEQYF
D: TRBD1; size: .; V: TRBV5-4; J: TRBJ1-1; DNA: TGTGCCAGCAGCGAGGGACAGCTTCTCGAAGGCACTGAAGCTTTCTTT; CDR3: CASSEGQLLEGTEAFF
D: .; size: .; V: TRBV7-2; J: TRBJ2-7; DNA: TGTGCCAGCAGCTTAGATAGGCGAGGGGAGCAGTACTTC; CDR3: CASSLDRRGEQYF
D: TRBD2; size: .; V: TRBV11-2; J: TRBJ2-1; DNA: TGTGCCAGCAGCTTTTCGACTAGCGGGAATACCAATGAGCAGTTCTTC; CDR3: CASSFSTSGNTNEQFF
D: .; size: once; V: TRBV7-2; J: TRBJ1-2; DNA: TGTGCCAGCAGCTTAAGTGGAGGGGGTGGCTATGGCTACACCTTC; CDR3: CASSLSGGGGYGYTF
D: .; size: .; V: TRBV11-1; J: TRBJ2-1; DNA: TGTGCCAGCACCACTCTAGAGGGCTTCGCCTACAATGAGCAGTTCTTC; CDR3: CASTTLEGFAYNEQFF
D: .; size: .; V: TRBV6-5; J: TRBJ1-2; DNA: TGTGCCAGCAGTTACTCGGGGGAAGGAGGTGCGGTTGGCTACACCTTC; CDR3: CASSYSGEGGAVGYTF
D: .; size: .; V: TRBV30; J: TRBJ1-3; DNA: TGTGCCTGGTTTGGGGAGACTGGAAACACCATATATTTT; CDR3: CAWFGETGNTIYF
D: TRBD2; size: .; V: TRBV14; J: TRBJ2-7; DNA: TGTGCCAGCAGCCAAGTCGGGGGGGCGGACGAGCAGTACTTC; CDR3: CASSQVGGADEQYF
D: .; size: .; V: TRBV29-1; J: TRBJ1-5; DNA: TGCAGCGTTGTAGGGGCTGCTTCTCCGGGAGGCAATCAGCCCCAGCATTTT; CDR3: CSVVGAASPGGNQPQHF
D: .; size: few; V: TRBV30; J: TRBJ1-1; DNA: TGTGCCTGGAGTCGCCCTGAAGCTTTCTTT; CDR3: CAWSRPEAFF
D: .; size: .; V: TRBV4-1; J: TRBJ2-1; DNA: TGCGCCAGCAGCCTGCCACCTGAAGCCCCCTACAATGAGCAGTTCTTC; CDR3: CASSLPPEAPYNEQFF
D: .; size: .; V: TRBV27; J: TRBJ2-1; DNA: TGTGCCAGCAGTTTAGGAAGCTCCTACAATGAGCAGTTCTTC; CDR3: CASSLGSSYNEQFF
D: .; size: .; V: TRBV7-3; J: TRBJ2-2; DNA: TGTGCCAGCAGCGCCGGGGGGGAGCTGTTTTTT; CDR3: CASSAGGELFF
D: .; size: .; V: TRBV4-1; J: TRBJ2-3; DNA: TGCGCCAGCAGCCAATTGCAGGGAAATACGCAGTATTTT; CDR3: CASSQLQGNTQYF
D: .; size: .; V: TRBV4-1; J: TRBJ2-2; DNA: TGCGCCAGCAGCCCGACACAGGGCCCCGGGGAGCTGTTTTTT; CDR3: CASSPTQGPGELFF
D: .; size: .; V: TRBV11-1; J: TRBJ2-6; DNA: TGTGCCAGCAGCCACAGGGTAGTGGCCAACGTCCTGACTTTC; CDR3: CASSHRVVANVLTF
D: .; size: .; V: TRBV5-1; J: TRBJ2-7; DNA: TGCGCCAGCAGCCCGAACTGGGCTGACGACTACGAGCAGTACTTC; CDR3: CASSPNWADDYEQYF
D: .; size: .; V: TRBV5-6; J: TRBJ2-7; DNA: TGTGCCAGCAGCTTCCGGCAGCCCCCTGAGCAGTACTTC; CDR3: CASSFRQPPEQYF
D: .; size: .; V: TRBV28; J: TRBJ2-7; DNA: TGTGCCAGCAGCCGCCCCTACGAGCAGTACTTC; CDR3: CASSRPYEQYF
D: .; size: few; V: TRBV5-6; J: TRBJ2-7; DNA: TGTGCCAGCAGCCCCGATGTAACGGGATCGGCCTACGAGCAGTACTTC; CDR3: CASSPDVTGSAYEQYF
D: TRBD2; size: .; V: TRBV7-2; J: TRBJ2-7; DNA: TGTGCCAGCAGCTCCCTGGGTCTAGCGGGAGGGTACGAGCAGTACTTC; CDR3: CASSSLGLAGGYEQYF
D: TRBD1; size: .; V: TRBV19; J: TRBJ2-2; DNA: TGTGCCAGTAGTATAGACGGGGACAGCAACACCGGGGAGCTGTTTTTT; CDR3: CASSIDGDSNTGELFF
D: .; size: .; V: TRBV10-3; J: TRBJ2-7; DNA: TGTGCCATCAGTGAGCCGGCTCCGACTGAGCAGTACTTC; CDR3: CAISEPAPTEQYF
D: TRBD2; size: .; V: TRBV7-7; J: TRBJ2-1; DNA: TGTGCCAGCAGCGCAACTAGCGGGGGGGATGAGCAGTTCTTC; CDR3: CASSATSGGDEQFF
D: TRBD2; size: .; V: TRBV7-2; J: TRBJ2-7; DNA: TGTGCCAGCAGCCTCAGGACTAGCGGGAGGTCCTACGAGCAGTACTTC; CDR3: CASSLRTSGRSYEQYF
D: TRBD2; size: .; V: TRBV7-9; J: TRBJ2-1; DNA: TGTGCCAGCAGCTCCACTAGCGGGACCTACAATGAGCAGTTCTTC; CDR3: CASSSTSGTYNEQFF